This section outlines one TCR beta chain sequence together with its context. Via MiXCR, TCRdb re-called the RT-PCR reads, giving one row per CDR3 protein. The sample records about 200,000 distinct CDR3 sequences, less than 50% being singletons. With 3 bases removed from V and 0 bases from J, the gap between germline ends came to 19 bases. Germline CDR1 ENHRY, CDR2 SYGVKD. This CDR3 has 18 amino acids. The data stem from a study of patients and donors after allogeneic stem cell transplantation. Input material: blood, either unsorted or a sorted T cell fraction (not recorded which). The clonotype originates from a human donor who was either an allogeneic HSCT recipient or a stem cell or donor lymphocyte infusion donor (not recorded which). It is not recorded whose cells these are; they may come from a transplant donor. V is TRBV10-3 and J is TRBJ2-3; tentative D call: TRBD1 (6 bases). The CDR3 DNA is TGTGCCATCAGTGATTCCATCAACCCAGGGGATAGCACAGATACGCAGTATTTT. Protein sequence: CAISDSINPGDSTDTQYF.